This T cell receptor beta chain was documented in a study of cytomegalovirus exposure and HLA in healthy donors. As for the study in general: An earlier analysis found some 100 million unique TCR beta sequences from about 190 million T cells. Study-level results: It was reported that TCR beta sequences correctly inferred the HLA-A and HLA-B alleles for most subjects.

Notes on this clone: Its antigen is not known.

PCR involved 60 Vbeta and 13 Jbeta primers. Libraries were prepared by immunoSEQ multiplex PCR; TCRdb keeps only in-frame clonotypes and omits some of them. The sample holds 95,000 to 150,000 clones, 70% to 80% seen once. This CDR3 region has 14 residues. V dropped 5 bases and J dropped 1; count of bases not matched to a gene: 4. The chain couples TRBV23-1 to TRBJ1-1; 7 nucleotides line up with TRBD1. TRBV23-1 is an ORF for which the function is uncertain. The sequence was collected from a woman between 35 and 50 years old in good health and CMV-seropositive. Sequences were obtained from PBMCs. Here the CDR3 DNA reads TGCGCCAGCAGTTCCAGGACAGGGAACACTGAAGCTTTCTTT. It is translated as CASSSRTGNTEAFF.